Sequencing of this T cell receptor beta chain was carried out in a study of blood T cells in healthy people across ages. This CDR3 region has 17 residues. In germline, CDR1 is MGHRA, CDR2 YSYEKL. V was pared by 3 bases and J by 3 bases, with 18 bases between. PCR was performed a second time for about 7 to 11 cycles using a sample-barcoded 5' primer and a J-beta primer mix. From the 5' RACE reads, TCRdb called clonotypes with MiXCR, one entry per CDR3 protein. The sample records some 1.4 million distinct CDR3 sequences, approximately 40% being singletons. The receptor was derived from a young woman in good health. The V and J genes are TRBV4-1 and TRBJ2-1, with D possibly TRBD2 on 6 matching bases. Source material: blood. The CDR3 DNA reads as TGCGCCAGCAGCCACGAAATGCGGGGTAGAGGCTACAATGAGCAGTTCTTC. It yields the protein CASSHEMRGRGYNEQFF.